This note documents a single T cell receptor (beta chain) sequence. Its specificity is not known. Per the germline V gene, CDR1 is MNHNY and CDR2 is SVGAGI (reference sequence). The CDR3 has 15 amino acids. With 4 bases clipped from V and 4 bases from J, the junction kept 7 bases outside the gene matches. The record originates from a study of human versus mouse CDR3 diversity and MHC coevolution. Regarding the study as a whole: iCHAO1 estimated the human TCR beta repertoire at 1.6 million or so clonotypes.

The table came from immunoSEQ multiplex PCR; TCRdb's copy has only in-frame clones and leaves some out. The data hold 60,000 to 95,000 clones, with about 90% observed a single time. This rearrangement joins TRBV6-6 to TRBJ1-2; 9 bases are a match to TRBD1. The sample consisted of naive CD4+ T cells from blood. Specified subset: CD45RO-negative CD62L-positive naive CD4 T cells. The origin of this receptor is a person aged 30 to 69 in good health. The CDR3: CASSSLTGGFYGYTF. The DNA of the CDR3 is TGTGCCAGCAGTTCCCTAACAGGGGGCTTCTATGGCTACACCTTC.